This T cell receptor beta chain was captured in a study of metastatic and nonmetastatic thyroid tumors. Overall study: Patients with malignant and benign thyroid disease provided blood and tumor or nodule tissue, whose repertoires were compared. Findings of the study overall: The study reportedly found significantly higher TCR beta diversity in malignant thyroid tumors than benign nodules, in blood and tumor.

As for this clone: Its antigen is unidentified.

In the study's own analysis: Clinicopathological groups of papillary thyroid cancer showed CDR3 differences that were used to build a distant-metastasis classifier. TCRdb re-clonotyped the PCR reads via MiXCR. TCRdb, rather than the study authors, made the V and J calls. Among over 50,000 clones listed, 30% were seen once. Germline V gene data show CDR1 as GTSNPN and CDR2 as SVGIG (reference sequence). This CDR3 is built from 13 residues. V shed 6 bases, J shed 5 bases, and the junction held 6 bases outside the gene matches. Patients were all untreated before their thyroid surgery. The V gene is TRBV30, the J gene TRBJ1-4; 7 bases fit TRBD1. Sequencing used blood. The origin of this receptor is a female donor with papillary thyroid cancer or a benign thyroid nodule (not recorded which). Some clones in this sample may be carry-over from other donors' samples. CDR3 sequence (DNA): TGTGCCTGCCAGGGACAGTTAAATGAAAAACTGTTTTTT. It specifies CACQGQLNEKLFF.